This T cell receptor beta chain was sequenced in a study of Ad26.COV2.S vaccination and SARS-CoV-2 variants. Broader study findings: The TCR-based breadth and depth measures might underestimate overall T cell responses.

Treatment noted: over 15 received Ad26.COV2.S at low or high dose, single or two shots; five or six received placebo; per-sample allocation not given. Sampling took place 63 days after the first vaccine or placebo injection. The V gene's germline CDR1 is PRHDT and CDR2 FYEKMQ (reference sequence). V was pared by 1 base and J by 0 bases, with 7 bases between. The CDR3 has 15 amino acids. As for this clone: Its matching antigen is unknown.

The method was immunoSEQ multiplex PCR; TCRdb's version includes in-frame clones alone and lacks a portion of them. Among a few hundred thousand clones listed, around 87% were seen once. The chain uses TRBV13 and TRBJ1-5; D is uncertain. The clonotype originates from a person between 18 and 60 years old who received the Ad26.COV2.S COVID-19 vaccine or a placebo. This material consisted of peripheral blood, taken in a trial of Ad26.COV2.S vaccine versus placebo. The CDR3 is CASSLEGNSNQPQHF. The CDR3 DNA is TGTGCCAGCAGCTTAGAGGGCAATAGCAATCAGCCCCAGCATTTT. The entire variable domain, with the rest obtained from reference TRBV13 and TRBJ1-5, is as follows: AAGVIQSPRHLIKEKRETATLKCYPIPRHDTVYWYQQGPGQDPQFLISFYEKMQSDKGSIPDRFSAQQFSDYHSELNMSSLELGDSALYFCASSLEGNSNQPQHFGDGTRLSIL.